The 10 T cell receptor beta chains below were found in one sample sequenced in a study of blood T cell repertoires in COVID-19. Clones were sequenced by immunoSEQ multiplex PCR, and TCRdb holds only the in-frame ones, with some missing. The sample has approximately 390,000 clones, 88% seen once. Sequenced input: PBMCs or T cells enriched from blood (not recorded which). The source is a woman in her 40s with acute COVID-19.

The chain combines TRBV5-1 with TRBJ2-5; 9 bases agree with TRBD1. V shed 3 bases, J shed 4 bases, and the junction held 7 bases outside the gene matches. Germline V CDR1 and CDR2: SGHRS, YFSETQ. The CDR3 loop spans 15 amino acids. DNA of the CDR3: TGCGCCAGCAGCTCCGGGACAGGGACGGGAGAGACCCAGTACTTC. Its protein is CASSSGTGTGETQYF.

The chain carries TRBV20-1 and TRBJ2-7, with D possibly matching TRBD1 (6 bases). V shed 5 bases and J shed 2 bases, with 7 bases lying between them. The CDR3 covers 11 residues. Germline CDR1 and CDR2: DFQATT and SNEGSKA (reference sequence). The CDR3 DNA is TGCAGTGCTTGGGACACCTACGAGCAGTACTTC. It specifies CSAWDTYEQYF.

The chain recombines TRBV5-1 with TRBJ2-5; 12 nucleotides agree with TRBD2. With 0 bases clipped from V and 5 bases from J, the junction kept 8 bases outside the gene matches. Looked up from germline, CDR1 is SGHRS and CDR2 is YFSETQ. This CDR3 contains 17 residues. CDR3 DNA: TGCGCCAGCAGCTTGGCCCCCCTAGCGGGGGGGATGGAGACCCAGTACTTC. This codes for CASSLAPLAGGMETQYF.

The count of this clone is one. This chain uses TRBV4-1 with TRBJ1-4, with D unclear. The CDR3 extends over 15 amino acids. V lost 2 bases and J 8 bases, leaving 15 bases between the germline ends. Germline CDR1 is MGHRA and CDR2 is YSYEKL. CDR3 coding DNA: TGCGCCAGCAGCCAAATAGGTGCCGGGGAAGAAAAACTGTTTTTT. Amino acid sequence: CASSQIGAGEEKLFF.

CDR3 protein: CASSFSGTGNYGYTF. CDR3 sequence (DNA): TGCGCCAGCAGCTTTAGCGGGACAGGGAACTATGGCTACACCTTC. The genes are TRBV5-1 and TRBJ1-2; TRBD1 matches at 9 bases. Germline CDR1 SGHRS, CDR2 YFSETQ. V trimming: 2 bases; J trimming: 2 bases; junction bases outside the gene matches: 4. The CDR3 totals 15 residues.

This sequence joins TRBV21-1 and TRBJ1-6; the table's D call TRBD1 went unverified against the DNA. TRBV21-1 is assigned pseudogene status. The CDR3 sequence is 15 residues long. CDR3 bases: TGTGCCAGCAGCAACCGGGACAGGGGCAATTCACCCCTCCACTTT. Its translation is CASSNRDRGNSPLHF.

In its sample, this clone was seen once. V usage is TRBV6-5 and J usage is TRBJ2-5; 7 positions match TRBD2. Germline lookup yields CDR1 MNHEY and CDR2 SVGAGI. The CDR3 runs to 15 residues. J was trimmed by 1 base and V by 5 bases; bases with no gene match: 7. The CDR3 bases are TGTGCCAGCAGTCCATGGCGGGGGAGCCAAGAGACCCAGTACTTC. This codes for CASSPWRGSQETQYF.

This chain links TRBV5-6 with TRBJ2-2; possible D gene TRBD1, 5 bases. This CDR3 is 15 amino acids long. V was clipped by 6 bases and J by 0 bases, with 12 bases between them. Germline assignment: CDR1 SGHDT and CDR2 YYEEEE. This CDR3 is CASTQGHTNTGELFF. The CDR3 DNA reads as TGTGCCAGCACCCAGGGCCACACGAACACCGGGGAGCTGTTTTTT.

This chain links TRBV3-1 (or the pseudogene TRBV3-2) with TRBJ1-4, with D unclear. V dropped 3 bases and J dropped 7 bases, with 12 bases sitting between them. From germline, CDR1 is LGHDT and CDR2 YNNKEL (reference sequence). The CDR3 totals 14 residues. The CDR3 loop is CASSQGAEGEKLFF. In DNA form, the CDR3 reads TGTGCCAGCAGCCAGGGAGCGGAGGGTGAAAAACTGTTTTTT.

This rearrangement joins TRBV30 to TRBJ2-6; 7 bases align to TRBD1. From germline, CDR1 is GTSNPN and CDR2 SVGIG (reference sequence). The CDR3 contains 13 residues. This CDR3 reads CASTGVGANVLTF. The CDR3 DNA sequence: TGTGCGTCAACAGGGGTGGGGGCCAACGTCCTGACTTTC.